The TCR beta chain under discussion was sequenced for a study of response to subunit inactivated influenza vaccine. Study findings and constraints: Only a handful of new T cells, the authors suggested, are recruited with each seasonal influenza vaccination.

Looked up from germline, CDR1 is SGHVS and CDR2 is FNYEAQ. The CDR3 is 16 residues long. V lost 5 bases to trimming and J lost 5 bases; unmatched junction nucleotides: 10. This clonotype was counted at least ten times. Its antigen remains unknown. TCRdb re-called the RT-PCR reads with MiXCR, one entry per CDR3 protein. The sample has approximately 490,000 distinct CDR3 sequences, approximately 6.9% seen once. Sequencing was performed on PBMCs from blood, taken roughly 24 months after vaccination. The rearrangement uses TRBV7-6 and TRBJ2-2; TRBD1 matches at 8 bases. The sequence came from a man between 50 and 75 years old who received an inactivated influenza vaccine. The CDR3 nucleotides are TGTGCCAGCAGCGAGGGGCAGGGGGCGAGAACCGGGGAGCTGTTTTTT. This codes for CASSEGQGARTGELFF.